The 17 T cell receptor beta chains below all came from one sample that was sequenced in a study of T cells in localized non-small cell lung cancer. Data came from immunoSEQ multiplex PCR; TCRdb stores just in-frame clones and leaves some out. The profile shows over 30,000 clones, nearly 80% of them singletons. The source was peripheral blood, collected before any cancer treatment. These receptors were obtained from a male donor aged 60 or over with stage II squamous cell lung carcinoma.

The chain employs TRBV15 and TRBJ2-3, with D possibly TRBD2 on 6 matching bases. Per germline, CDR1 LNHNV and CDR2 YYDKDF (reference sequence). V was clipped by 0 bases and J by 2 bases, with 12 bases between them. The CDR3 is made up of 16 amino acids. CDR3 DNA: TGTGCCACCAGCAGAGACTCCCTGCGGGACACAGATACGCAGTATTTT. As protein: CATSRDSLRDTDTQYF.

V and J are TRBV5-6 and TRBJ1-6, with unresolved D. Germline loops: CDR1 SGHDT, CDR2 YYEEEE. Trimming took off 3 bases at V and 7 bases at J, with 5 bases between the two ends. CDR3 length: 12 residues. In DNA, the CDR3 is TGTGCCAGCAGCTGGAGCAATTCACCCCTCCACTTT. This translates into CASSWSNSPLHF.

CDR3 nucleotide sequence: TGTGCCAGCAGCCTTCGGAGAGGGGAGAGCACCGGGGAGCTGTTTTTT. Translated: CASSLRRGESTGELFF. The chain employs TRBV7-6 and TRBJ2-2; D may be TRBD1 or TRBD2 (5 bases each). CDR1 is SGHVS and CDR2 is FNYEAQ in the germline V gene. This CDR3 region has 16 residues. Deletions cut 5 bases from V and 4 bases from J, with 17 bases between. The full variable domain, in which reference TRBV7-6 and TRBJ2-2 provide the parts outside the CDR3, is GAGVSQSPRYKVTKRGQDVALRCDPISGHVSLYWYRQALGQGPEFLTYFNYEAQQDKSGLPNDRFSAERPEGSISTLTIQRTEQRDSAMYRCASSLRRGESTGELFFGEGSRLTVL.

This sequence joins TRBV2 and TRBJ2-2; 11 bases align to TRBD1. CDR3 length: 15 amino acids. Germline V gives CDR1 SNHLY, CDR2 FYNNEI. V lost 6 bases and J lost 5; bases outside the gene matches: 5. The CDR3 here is CASRKDRGQTGELFF. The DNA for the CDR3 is TGTGCCAGCAGGAAGGACAGGGGGCAGACCGGGGAGCTGTTTTTT. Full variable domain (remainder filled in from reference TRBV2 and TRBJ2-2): EPEVTQTPSHQVTQMGQEVILRCVPISNHLYFYWYRQILGQKVEFLVSFYNNEISEKSEIFDDQFSVERPDGSNFTLKIRSTKLEDSAMYFCASRKDRGQTGELFFGEGSRLTVL.

The CDR3 region has the DNA TGTGCTAGTGAACTGGACAGGCAATTTCCCGAGCAGTACTTC. Translation: CASELDRQFPEQYF. This sequence joins TRBV12-5 and TRBJ2-7; 7 nucleotides align to TRBD1. The CDR3 has 14 amino acids. The germline gives CDR1 LGHNT, CDR2 FRNRAP. The J segment lost 6 bases and the V segment lost 7 bases, leaving 12 bases of the junction unmatched.

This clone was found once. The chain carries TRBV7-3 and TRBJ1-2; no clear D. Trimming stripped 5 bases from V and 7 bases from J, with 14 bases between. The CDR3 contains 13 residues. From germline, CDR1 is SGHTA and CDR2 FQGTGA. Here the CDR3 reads CASSQTRGGGYTF. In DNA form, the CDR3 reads TGTGCCAGCAGCCAAACGCGGGGAGGTGGCTACACCTTC.

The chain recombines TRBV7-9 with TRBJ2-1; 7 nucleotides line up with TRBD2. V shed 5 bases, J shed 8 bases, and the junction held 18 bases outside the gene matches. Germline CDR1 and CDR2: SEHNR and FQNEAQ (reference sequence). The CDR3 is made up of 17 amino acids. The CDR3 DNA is TGTGCCAGCAGCCATGGACTAGTGGGGCCTGTTTGGGATGAGCAGTTCTTC. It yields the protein CASSHGLVGPVWDEQFF.

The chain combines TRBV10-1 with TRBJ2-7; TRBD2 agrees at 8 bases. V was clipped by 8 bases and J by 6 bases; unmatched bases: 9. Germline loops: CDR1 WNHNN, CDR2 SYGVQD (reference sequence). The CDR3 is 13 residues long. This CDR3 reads CASPGTRRREQYF. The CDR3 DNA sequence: TGCGCCAGCCCCGGGACTAGGAGGCGCGAGCAGTACTTC.

CDR3 amino acids: CASSSTGYRDRGTDTQYF. DNA for the CDR3: TGTGCCAGCAGCTCGACTGGGTACCGGGACAGAGGCACAGATACGCAGTATTTT. The rearrangement joins TRBV11-3 to TRBJ2-3; 7 bases line up with TRBD1. The V gene's germline CDR1 is SGHNT and CDR2 YENEEA. This CDR3 contains 18 residues. With 4 bases clipped from V and 1 base from J, the junction kept 14 bases outside the gene matches.

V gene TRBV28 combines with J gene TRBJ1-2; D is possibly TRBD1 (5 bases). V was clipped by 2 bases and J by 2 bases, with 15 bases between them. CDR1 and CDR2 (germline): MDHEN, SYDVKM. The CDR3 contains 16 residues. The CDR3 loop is CASSLGGGGRNYGYTF. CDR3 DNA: TGTGCCAGCAGTTTAGGGGGGGGAGGGCGGAACTATGGCTACACCTTC.

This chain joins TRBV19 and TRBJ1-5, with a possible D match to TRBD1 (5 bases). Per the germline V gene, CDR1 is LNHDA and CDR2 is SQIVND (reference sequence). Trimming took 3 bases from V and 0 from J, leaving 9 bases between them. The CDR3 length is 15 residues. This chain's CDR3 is CASSIIGDSNQPQHF. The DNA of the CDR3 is TGTGCCAGTAGTATCATAGGGGATAGCAATCAGCCCCAGCATTTT. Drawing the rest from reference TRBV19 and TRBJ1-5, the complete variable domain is DGGITQSPKYLFRKEGQNVTLSCEQNLNHDAMYWYRQDPGQGLRLIYYSQIVNDFQKGDIAEGYSVSREKKESFPLTVTSAQKNPTAFYLCASSIIGDSNQPQHFGDGTRLSIL.

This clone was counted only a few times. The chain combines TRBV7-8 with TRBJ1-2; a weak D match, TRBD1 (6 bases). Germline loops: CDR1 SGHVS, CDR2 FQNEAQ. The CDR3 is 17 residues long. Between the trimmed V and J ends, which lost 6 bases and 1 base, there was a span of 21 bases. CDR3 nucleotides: TGTGCCAGCAGTGCTTTTTCGGGGGACACCTTTAACTATGGCTACACCTTC. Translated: CASSAFSGDTFNYGYTF.

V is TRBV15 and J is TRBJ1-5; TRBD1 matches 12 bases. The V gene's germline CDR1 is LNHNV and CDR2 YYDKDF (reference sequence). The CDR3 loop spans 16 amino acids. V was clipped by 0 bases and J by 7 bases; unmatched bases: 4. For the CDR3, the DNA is TGTGCCACCAGCAGAGAGGGACAGGGGGCTTGGCAGCCCCAGCATTTT. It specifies CATSREGQGAWQPQHF.

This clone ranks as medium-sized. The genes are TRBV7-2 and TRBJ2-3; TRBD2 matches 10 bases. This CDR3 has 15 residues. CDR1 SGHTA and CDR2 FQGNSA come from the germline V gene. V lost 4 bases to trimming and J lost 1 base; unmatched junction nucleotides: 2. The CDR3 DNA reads TGTGCCAGCAGCTGGACTAGCGGCGGCACAGATACGCAGTATTTT. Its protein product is CASSWTSGGTDTQYF.

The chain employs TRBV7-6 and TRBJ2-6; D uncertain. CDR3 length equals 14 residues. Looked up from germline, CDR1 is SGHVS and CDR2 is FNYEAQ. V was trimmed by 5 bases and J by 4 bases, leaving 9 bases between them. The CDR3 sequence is CASSPSPGANVLTF. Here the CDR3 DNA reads TGTGCCAGCAGCCCTTCGCCCGGGGCCAACGTCCTGACTTTC.

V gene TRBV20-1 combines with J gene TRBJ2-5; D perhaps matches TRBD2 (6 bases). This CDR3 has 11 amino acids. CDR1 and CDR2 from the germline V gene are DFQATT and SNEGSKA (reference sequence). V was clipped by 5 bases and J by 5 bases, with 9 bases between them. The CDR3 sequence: CSAERGETQYF. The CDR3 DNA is TGCAGTGCTGAACGGGGGGAGACCCAGTACTTC.

This CDR3 reads CASSLEAAHSGANVLTF. In nucleotides, the CDR3 is TGTGCCAGCAGCCTAGAAGCGGCGCACTCTGGGGCCAACGTCCTGACTTTC. The chain employs TRBV7-6 and TRBJ2-6; TRBD2 is a possible D gene (5 bases). V was pared by 5 bases and J by 0 bases, with 14 bases between. CDR3 length equals 17 residues. Germline V gives CDR1 SGHVS, CDR2 FNYEAQ.